This T cell receptor beta chain was recorded in a study of blood T cells in healthy people across ages. V shed 7 bases and J shed 4 bases, with 17 bases lying between them. The CDR3 runs to 15 residues. The germline gives CDR1 SNHLY, CDR2 FYNNEI. Alongside a J-beta primer mix, a sample-barcoded 5' primer served in a second PCR lasting about 7 to 12 cycles. TCRdb passed the 5' RACE reads through MiXCR, listing each CDR3 protein once. The data hold hundreds of thousands of distinct CDR3 sequences, with about 26% observed a single time. The data also belong to a second study, concerning T cells of mothers and their children. That paper states: Mothers and children who were related shared slightly more overlap than unrelated pairs, but not significantly more.

V gene TRBV2 combines with J gene TRBJ2-1, with D maybe TRBD2 (6 bases). The TCR comes from a boy between 5 and 17 years old in good health. The sample taken for sequencing was blood. CDR3 region: CASNQVGGLYNEQFF. DNA of the CDR3: TGTGCCAGCAATCAGGTGGGGGGATTGTACAATGAGCAGTTCTTC.